These T cell receptor beta chains were read from a single sample in a study of T cell therapy after organ transplantation. These TCRs' antigens remain unknown. Repertoires were generated with immunoSEQ multiplex PCR, while TCRdb's copy carries only in-frame clones and drops some. This sample carries 20,000 or so clones, around 83% of them seen once, and the ten largest clones take 30% to 45%. The sequencing used CD8+ T cells from blood, collected after autologous CMV-specific T cell therapy. These receptors all stem from a human patient who had received a solid organ transplant and had CMV disease. Some T cells may be supplied by the graft donor. Both conserved end residues are part of each CDR3. D genes are given only for firm matches. Not every row has a clone size; where given, it reads once, few, many or a size class.

D gene	clone size	V gene	J gene	CDR3 DNA	CDR3 protein
-	-	TRBV14	TRBJ2-7	TGTGCCAGCAGCCACTCGGACGGAAGAAGCTCCTACGAGCAGTACTTC	CASSHSDGRSSYEQYF
-	-	TRBV10-3	TRBJ2-1	TGTGCCATCAGCACGCAGGGGCCGGGTGAGCAGTTCTTC	CAISTQGPGEQFF
TRBD1	-	TRBV7-2	TRBJ1-5	TGTGCCAGCAGCGGCGGGACAGGGAACAATCAGCCCCAGCATTTT	CASSGGTGNNQPQHF
TRBD1	-	TRBV28	TRBJ1-4	TGTGCCAGCAGCGGACAGGGGTTTAATGAAAAACTGTTTTTT	CASSGQGFNEKLFF
-	-	TRBV19	TRBJ1-1	TGTGCCAGTAGTATGGGAGTGGTTACCACTGAAGCTTTCTTT	CASSMGVVTTEAFF
TRBD1	-	TRBV2	TRBJ1-6	TGTGCCAGCAGGGACCGGGACAGTACGAATTCACCCCTCCACTTT	CASRDRDSTNSPLHF
-	-	TRBV30	TRBJ2-7	TGTGCCTGGAGTGTAACAGGGAGCTCCTACGAGCAGTACTTC	CAWSVTGSSYEQYF
-	-	TRBV29-1	TRBJ2-5	TGCAGCGTTGAAAGGCGAGGGGGACTCCAAGAGACCCAGTACTTC	CSVERRGGLQETQYF
-	once	TRBV7-3	TRBJ2-3	TGTGCCAGCAGCTCCGGAGTGGGCGGCAGAGATACGCAGTATTTT	CASSSGVGGRDTQYF
TRBD1	-	TRBV7-9	TRBJ1-4	TGTGCCAGCAGCGCACAGGGGTATAATGAAAAACTGTTTTTT	CASSAQGYNEKLFF
TRBD1	-	TRBV19	TRBJ2-7	TGTGCCAGTAGTATGGGCACAGGGGTTATCGACGAGCAGTACTTC	CASSMGTGVIDEQYF
-	-	TRBV28	TRBJ1-1	TGTGCCAGCAGTTTTTTGAACACTGAAGCTTTCTTT	CASSFLNTEAFF
TRBD2	-	TRBV5-1	TRBJ2-7	TGCGCCAGCAGCCTGGAAGGGACTAGCGGAGAGTACGAGCAGTACTTC	CASSLEGTSGEYEQYF
TRBD2	-	TRBV7-9	TRBJ2-1	TGTGCCAGCAGCCCCGGACTAGTTGATGAGCAGTTCTTC	CASSPGLVDEQFF
-	few	TRBV6-4	TRBJ2-3	TGTGCCAGCAGTGACGGGGACTCCTCCCCGCAGTATTTT	CASSDGDSSPQYF
-	-	TRBV27	TRBJ2-1	TGTGCCAGCAGGAGCGCGACAATATACAATGAGCAGTTCTTC	CASRSATIYNEQFF
-	-	TRBV6-1	TRBJ2-7	TGTGCCAGCAGTGAAGACACCTACTACGAGCAGTACTTC	CASSEDTYYEQYF
TRBD1	once	TRBV28	TRBJ2-2	TGTGCCAGCAGGGGACAGGGGGACACCGGGGAGCTGTTTTTT	CASRGQGDTGELFF
-	-	TRBV9	TRBJ2-1	TGTGCCAGCAGCGCCTGGGGCGATGAGCAGTTCTTC	CASSAWGDEQFF
-	-	TRBV27	TRBJ2-7	TGTGCCAGCAGTTTATACGCGGGATTGGTATACGAGCAGTACTTC	CASSLYAGLVYEQYF
-	-	TRBV4-3	TRBJ1-1	TGCGCCAGCAGCCAAGTAGGGGGTCCTGAAGCTTTCTTT	CASSQVGGPEAFF
TRBD1	-	TRBV9	TRBJ2-3	TGTGCCAGCAACAAGGACAGGGGTGGCACAGATACGCAGTATTTT	CASNKDRGGTDTQYF
TRBD1	-	TRBV4-3	TRBJ1-1	TGCGCCAGCAGCCAAGGCATACAGGGGGTGAGGACTGAAGCTTTCTTT	CASSQGIQGVRTEAFF
-	-	TRBV28	TRBJ1-5	TGTGCCAGCAGTTTGTTGGCCAGCAATCAGCCCCAGCATTTT	CASSLLASNQPQHF
TRBD1	-	TRBV7-2	TRBJ2-5	TGTGCCAGCAGCTTTTTCAGGGGGCAAGAGACCCAGTACTTC	CASSFFRGQETQYF
-	-	TRBV7-2	TRBJ1-1	TGTGCCAGCAGCTTAGTCCCAGCGAACACTGAAGCTTTCTTT	CASSLVPANTEAFF
-	few	TRBV19	TRBJ1-1	TGTGCCAGCTTAACGGGGAACACTGAAGCTTTCTTT	CASLTGNTEAFF
TRBD2	-	TRBV18	TRBJ2-1	TGTGCCAGCTCACCGGAGCGGGAGACGACCTACAATGAGCAGTTCTTC	CASSPERETTYNEQFF
-	-	TRBV27	TRBJ2-1	TGTGCCAGCAGTTTTGCAGGGGCCTACAATGAGCAGTTCTTC	CASSFAGAYNEQFF
TRBD1	-	TRBV15	TRBJ1-1	TGTGCCACCAGCCCACACCCGACAGGGGTAGACACTGAAGCTTTCTTT	CATSPHPTGVDTEAFF
TRBD2	once	TRBV28	TRBJ2-1	TGTGCCAGCAGTTTCCGCCTAGCGGGAGGGCGGAGCTCCTACAATGAGCAGTTCTTC	CASSFRLAGGRSSYNEQFF
-	-	TRBV6-5	TRBJ2-1	TGTGCCAGCAACAGCTTCTCCTACAATGAGCAGTTCTTC	CASNSFSYNEQFF
TRBD1	-	TRBV11-2	TRBJ2-7	TGTGCCAGCAGCCGGACAGGAAGATACGAGCAGTACTTC	CASSRTGRYEQYF
TRBD1	-	TRBV5-6	TRBJ2-7	TGTGCCAGCAGCTTGCAGGGGGCGTACGAGCAGTACTTC	CASSLQGAYEQYF
-	-	TRBV5-1	TRBJ1-1	TGCGCCAGCAGCTTGTTCAAGAACACTGAAGCTTTCTTT	CASSLFKNTEAFF
-	-	TRBV6-6	TRBJ2-7	TGTGCCAGCAGTTACAGGATCTTTAGCGTGGAGCAGTACTTC	CASSYRIFSVEQYF
-	-	TRBV10-3	TRBJ2-7	TGTGCCATCAGTGAGTCGGACGGTTCCTACGAGCAGTACTTC	CAISESDGSYEQYF
-	-	TRBV9	TRBJ2-1	TGTGCCAGCAGCCCCCGGGTGAGCGACAATGAGCAGTTCTTC	CASSPRVSDNEQFF
-	-	TRBV19	TRBJ2-1	TGTGCCAGCCAACCGGGGTACTCCTACAATGAGCAGTTCTTC	CASQPGYSYNEQFF
-	-	TRBV9	TRBJ1-2	TGTGCCAGCAGCGCCCTAGGGCGACGGGAACAGGGATATGGCTACACCTTC	CASSALGRREQGYGYTF
-	-	TRBV27	TRBJ1-5	TGTGCCAGCAGTTTTTCTGGAGTCAATCAGCCCCAGCATTTT	CASSFSGVNQPQHF
-	few	TRBV7-9	TRBJ2-6	TGTGCCAGCAGCTTAGCGGAGTCTGGGGCCAACGTCCTGACTTTC	CASSLAESGANVLTF
TRBD1	-	TRBV6-6	TRBJ2-7	TGTGCCAGCAGAACCGGGACAGCAATCAACGAGCAGTACTTC	CASRTGTAINEQYF
TRBD1	-	TRBV4-3	TRBJ1-2	TGCGCCAGCAGCCAAGAGACAGGGGGCAACTATGGCTACACCTTC	CASSQETGGNYGYTF
TRBD2	medium-sized	TRBV6-4	TRBJ2-3	TGTGCCAGCAGTGTTAGCGGGAGCACAGATACGCAGTATTTT	CASSVSGSTDTQYF
-	few	TRBV4-2	TRBJ2-7	TGTGCCAGCAGCCAAGTACAATCGGGGGAGCAGTACTTC	CASSQVQSGEQYF
-	-	TRBV10-3	TRBJ2-5	TGTGCCATCAGTGATGGGAGGGGGCAAGAGACCCAGTACTTC	CAISDGRGQETQYF
-	-	TRBV6-5	TRBJ1-3	TGTGCCAGCAGTTATGAAGGGACTGGAAACACCATATATTTT	CASSYEGTGNTIYF
TRBD2	-	TRBV4-1	TRBJ2-7	TGCGCCAGCAGCCAAAAGGTTAGCGGGAGCTACGAGCAGTACTTC	CASSQKVSGSYEQYF
-	-	TRBV19	TRBJ2-3	TGTGCCAGTAGGGCAGGAGGCACAGATACGCAGTATTTT	CASRAGGTDTQYF
-	-	TRBV28	TRBJ1-2	TGTGCCAGCAGTCTGATCGGCGGCAACTATGGCTACACCTTC	CASSLIGGNYGYTF
-	-	TRBV12-5	TRBJ1-1	TGTGCTAGTGGTTTGGTAATGAACACTGAAGCTTTCTTT	CASGLVMNTEAFF
TRBD1	-	TRBV7-9	TRBJ2-7	TGTGCCAGCAGCTGGATCGCGGACAGGGCGGGGGAGCAGTACTTC	CASSWIADRAGEQYF
-	-	TRBV18	TRBJ2-1	TGTGCCAGCTCACCACCGGTAGGACAGATCTCCTACAATGAGCAGTTCTTC	CASSPPVGQISYNEQFF
-	medium-sized	TRBV6-4	TRBJ1-1	TGTGCCAGCAGTGACTCGGACAACACTGAAGCTTTCTTT	CASSDSDNTEAFF